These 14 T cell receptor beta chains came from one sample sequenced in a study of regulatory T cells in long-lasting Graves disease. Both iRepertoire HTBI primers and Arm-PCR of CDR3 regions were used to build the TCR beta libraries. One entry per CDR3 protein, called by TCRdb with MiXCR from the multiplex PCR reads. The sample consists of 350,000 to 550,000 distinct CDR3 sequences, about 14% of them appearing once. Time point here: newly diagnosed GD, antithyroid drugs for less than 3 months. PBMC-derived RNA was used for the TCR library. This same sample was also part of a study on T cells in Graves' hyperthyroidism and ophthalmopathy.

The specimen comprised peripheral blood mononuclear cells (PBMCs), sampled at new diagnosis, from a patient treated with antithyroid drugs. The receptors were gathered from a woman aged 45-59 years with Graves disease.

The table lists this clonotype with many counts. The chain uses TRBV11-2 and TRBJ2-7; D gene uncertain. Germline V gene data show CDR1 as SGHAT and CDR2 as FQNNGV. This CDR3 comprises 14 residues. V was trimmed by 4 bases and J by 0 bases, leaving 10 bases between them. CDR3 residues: CASSSKIGSYEQYF. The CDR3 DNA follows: TGTGCCAGCAGCTCAAAAATAGGCTCCTACGAGCAGTACTTC.

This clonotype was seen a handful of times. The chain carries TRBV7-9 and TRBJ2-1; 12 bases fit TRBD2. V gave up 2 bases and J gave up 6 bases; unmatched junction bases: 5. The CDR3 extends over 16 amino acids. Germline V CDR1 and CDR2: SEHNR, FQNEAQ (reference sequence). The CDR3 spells CASSLRASGRANEQFF. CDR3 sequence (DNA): TGTGCCAGCAGCTTAAGGGCTAGCGGGAGGGCCAATGAGCAGTTCTTC.

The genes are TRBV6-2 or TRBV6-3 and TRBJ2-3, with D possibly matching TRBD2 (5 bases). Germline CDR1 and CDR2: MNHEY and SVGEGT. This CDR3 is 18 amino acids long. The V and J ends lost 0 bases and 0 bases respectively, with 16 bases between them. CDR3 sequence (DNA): TGTGCCAGCAGTTACTCATCCGGACTCCTACCAAGCACAGATACGCAGTATTTT. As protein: CASSYSSGLLPSTDTQYF.

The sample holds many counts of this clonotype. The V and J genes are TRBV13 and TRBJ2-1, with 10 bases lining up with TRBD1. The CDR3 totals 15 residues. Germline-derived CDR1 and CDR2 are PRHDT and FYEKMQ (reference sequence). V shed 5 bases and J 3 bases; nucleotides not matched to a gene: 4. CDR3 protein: CASSSRDRGYNEQFF. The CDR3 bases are TGTGCCAGCAGCAGCCGGGACAGGGGCTACAATGAGCAGTTCTTC.

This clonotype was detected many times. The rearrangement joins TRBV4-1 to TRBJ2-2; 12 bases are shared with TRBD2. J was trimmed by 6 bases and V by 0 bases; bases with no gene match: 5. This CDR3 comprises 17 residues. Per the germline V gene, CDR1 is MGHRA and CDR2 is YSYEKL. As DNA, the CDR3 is TGCGCCAGCAGCCAAGATCTGGGACTAGCGGGCCCCGGGGAGCTGTTTTTT. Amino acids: CASSQDLGLAGPGELFF.

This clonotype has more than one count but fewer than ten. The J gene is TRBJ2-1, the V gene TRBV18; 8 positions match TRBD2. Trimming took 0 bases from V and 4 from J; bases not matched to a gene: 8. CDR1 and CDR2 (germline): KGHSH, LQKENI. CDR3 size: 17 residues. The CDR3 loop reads CASSPPGLAGIYNEQFF. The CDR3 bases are TGTGCCAGCTCACCACCGGGCCTAGCGGGTATATACAATGAGCAGTTCTTC.

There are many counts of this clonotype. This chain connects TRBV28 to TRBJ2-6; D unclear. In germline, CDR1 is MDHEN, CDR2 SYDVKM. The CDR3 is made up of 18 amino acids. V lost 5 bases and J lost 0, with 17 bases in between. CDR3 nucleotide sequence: TGTGCCAGCAGTATCAGACCTCCACTGAGCTCTGGGGCCAACGTCCTGACTTTC. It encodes CASSIRPPLSSGANVLTF.

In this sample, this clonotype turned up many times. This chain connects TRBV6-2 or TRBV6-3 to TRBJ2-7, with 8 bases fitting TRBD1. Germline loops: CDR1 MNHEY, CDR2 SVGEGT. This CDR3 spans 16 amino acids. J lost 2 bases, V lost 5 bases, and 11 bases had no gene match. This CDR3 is CASSTGTGKATYEQYF. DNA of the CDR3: TGTGCCAGCAGTACCGGGACAGGCAAAGCAACCTACGAGCAGTACTTC.

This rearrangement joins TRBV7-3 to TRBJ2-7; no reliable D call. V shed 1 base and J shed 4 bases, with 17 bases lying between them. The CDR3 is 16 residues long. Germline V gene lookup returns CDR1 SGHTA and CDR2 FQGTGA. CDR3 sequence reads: CASSLRILQIGYEQYF. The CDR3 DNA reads TGTGCCAGCAGCTTAAGAATATTGCAGATTGGGTACGAGCAGTACTTC.

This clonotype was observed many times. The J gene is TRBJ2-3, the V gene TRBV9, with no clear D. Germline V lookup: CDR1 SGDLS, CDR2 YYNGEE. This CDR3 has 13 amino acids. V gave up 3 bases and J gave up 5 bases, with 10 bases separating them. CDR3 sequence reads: CASSAVPRDTQYF. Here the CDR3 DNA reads TGTGCCAGCAGCGCCGTCCCGAGAGATACGCAGTATTTT.

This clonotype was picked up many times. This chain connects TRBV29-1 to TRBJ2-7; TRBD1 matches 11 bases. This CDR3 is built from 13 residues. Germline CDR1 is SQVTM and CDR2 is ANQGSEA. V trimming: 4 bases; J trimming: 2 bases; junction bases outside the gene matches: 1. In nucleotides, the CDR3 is TGCAGCGTTGCGGGACAGGGGGCCTACGAGCAGTACTTC. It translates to CSVAGQGAYEQYF.

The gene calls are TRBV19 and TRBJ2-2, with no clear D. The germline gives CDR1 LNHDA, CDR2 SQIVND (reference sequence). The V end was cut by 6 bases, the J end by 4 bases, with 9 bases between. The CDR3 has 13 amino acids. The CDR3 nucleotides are TGTGCCAGTAGACCCTTCGGCACCGGGGAGCTGTTTTTT. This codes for CASRPFGTGELFF. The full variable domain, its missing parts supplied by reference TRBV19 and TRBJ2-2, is DGGITQSPKYLFRKEGQNVTLSCEQNLNHDAMYWYRQDPGQGLRLIYYSQIVNDFQKGDIAEGYSVSREKKESFPLTVTSAQKNPTAFYLCASRPFGTGELFFGEGSRLTVL.

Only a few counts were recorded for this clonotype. In DNA, the CDR3 is TGTGCCAGCAGTGAACACGGAGGGGTGGTGGATACGCAGTATTTT. Translating gives CASSEHGGVVDTQYF. The chain has TRBV6-2 or TRBV6-3 and TRBJ2-3, with D perhaps matching TRBD2 (6 bases). The length of the CDR3 is 15 residues. CDR1 is MNHEY and CDR2 is SVGEGT in the germline V gene. Trimming removed 5 bases at V and 6 bases at J, with 18 bases between.

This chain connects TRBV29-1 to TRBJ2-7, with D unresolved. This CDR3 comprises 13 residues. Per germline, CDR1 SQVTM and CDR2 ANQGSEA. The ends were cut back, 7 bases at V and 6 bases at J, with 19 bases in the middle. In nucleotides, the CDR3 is TGCAGCGCCGGTAAAGGGTTATACTGCGAGCAGTACTTC. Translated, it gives CSAGKGLYCEQYF.